The clone carrying this TCR beta chain appeared a few times. What it binds is not known. The sample originates from a study of T cell repertoires in cytomegalovirus infection. Study-level background: Well-studied HLA-B-restricted epitopes and recently identified HLA-C-restricted epitopes of CMV were both used in the study.

Using its own MiXCR run on the reads, TCRdb lists one record per CDR3 protein. The table includes some 920,000 distinct CDR3 sequences, roughly 30% detected once. Overall study findings and caveats: CMV-specific TCR beta clonotypes restricted by HLA-C were the ones dominating the ex vivo response. Identification of carriers of CMV plus the relevant HLA was performed using cumulative public TCR beta family frequency.

This CDR3 spans 16 amino acids. Germline CDR1 is MGHRA and CDR2 is YSYEKL. The V and J ends lost 1 base and 5 bases, in that order; junction bases with no gene match: 9. The TCR sequence derives from a human donor in good health (CMV status not recorded). Some clones in this sample may be carry-over from other donors' samples. This chain links TRBV4-1 with TRBJ1-1; the match to TRBD1 covers 8 bases. The sample here was cultured CD8+ T cells from PBMCs, taken from culture after CMV antigen stimulation. CDR3 loop: CASSQAQGDGWTEAFF. The CDR3 nucleotides read TGCGCCAGCAGCCAAGCACAGGGGGATGGCTGGACTGAAGCTTTCTTT.